These 19 T cell receptor beta chains originate from one sample sequenced in a study of blood T cell repertoires in COVID-19. Sequencing used immunoSEQ multiplex PCR; TCRdb keeps in-frame clones, though not all of them. The data hold around 130,000 clones, with approximately 84% observed a single time. The sequenced sample consisted of peripheral blood. Source of these receptors: a woman aged 80 or over with acute or convalescent COVID-19.

The CDR3 is CASSPSEYYGYTF. The DNA of the CDR3 is TGTGCCAGCAGTCCGTCGGAGTACTATGGCTACACCTTC. The J gene is TRBJ1-2, the V gene TRBV6-6; no clear D. Germline V gene data show CDR1 as MNHNY and CDR2 as SVGAGI (reference sequence). The CDR3 has 13 residues. V was clipped by 5 bases and J by 3 bases, with 10 bases between them.

The genes are TRBV30 and TRBJ2-7; D possibly corresponds to TRBD2 (5 bases). The CDR3 totals 10 residues. Germline V gives CDR1 GTSNPN, CDR2 SVGIG (reference sequence). The CDR3 is CAMEVYEQYF. The CDR3 DNA reads as TGTGCTATGGAGGTTTACGAGCAGTACTTC.

This clone appeared a single time. The gene calls are TRBV5-1 and TRBJ2-1; TRBD2 aligns across 12 bases. Per the germline V gene, CDR1 is SGHRS and CDR2 is YFSETQ. V was clipped by 0 bases and J by 10 bases; unmatched bases: 8. This CDR3 comprises 16 residues. The CDR3 DNA reads TGCGCCAGCAGCTTGGAACTGACTAGCGGGGGCCGGGAGCAGTTCTTC. Its protein product is CASSLELTSGGREQFF.

V usage is TRBV6-1 and J usage is TRBJ1-1; 8 bases align to TRBD1. The CDR3 length is 15 residues. Germline values: CDR1 MNHNS, CDR2 SASEGT. V shed 0 bases, J shed 2 bases, and the junction held 2 bases outside the gene matches. The DNA for the CDR3 is TGTGCCAGCAGTGAAGCCCAGGGGGCAAACACTGAAGCTTTCTTT. It specifies CASSEAQGANTEAFF.

This rearrangement joins TRBV29-1 to TRBJ2-2; D is uncertain. Germline V gives CDR1 SQVTM, CDR2 ANQGSEA. V was trimmed by 0 bases and J by 4 bases, leaving 6 bases between them. The CDR3 spans 13 residues. The CDR3 coding sequence is TGCAGCGTTGAAGAGGCAATCACCGGGGAGCTGTTTTTT. Translation gives CSVEEAITGELFF.

This chain connects TRBV5-4 to TRBJ1-2, with 8 bases matching TRBD1. The germline V gene encodes CDR1 SGHNT and CDR2 YYREEE (reference sequence). The CDR3 spans 13 residues. The V segment lost 0 bases and the J segment 8 bases; nucleotides outside the gene matches: 3. CDR3 sequence reads: CASSLDRGKGYTF. The CDR3 region has the DNA TGTGCCAGCAGCTTGGACAGGGGGAAGGGCTACACCTTC.

This clone was seen more than once but under ten times. The chain employs TRBV2 and TRBJ2-1, with TRBD2 matching 8 bases. The germline V gene has CDR1 SNHLY and CDR2 FYNNEI. With 11 bases clipped from V and 0 bases from J, the junction kept 6 bases outside the gene matches. CDR3 length: 14 amino acids. This chain's CDR3 is CAGIAGSSYNEQFF. CDR3 DNA: TGTGCCGGTATAGCGGGAAGCTCCTACAATGAGCAGTTCTTC. Full variable domain (outside the CDR3, taken from reference TRBV2 and TRBJ2-1): EPEVTQTPSHQVTQMGQEVILRCVPISNHLYFYWYRQILGQKVEFLVSFYNNEISEKSEIFDDQFSVERPDGSNFTLKIRSTKLEDSAMYFCAGIAGSSYNEQFFGPGTRLTVL.

The chain joins TRBV5-4 to TRBJ2-1; TRBD2 matches at 10 bases. Germline V gene data show CDR1 as SGHNT and CDR2 as YYREEE (reference sequence). This CDR3 has 16 amino acids. Losses at the gene ends were 4 bases for V and 4 bases for J; bases not matched to a gene: 8. The CDR3: CASSAIAGGVYNEQFF. In DNA, the CDR3 is TGTGCCAGCAGCGCCATAGCGGGGGGCGTTTACAATGAGCAGTTCTTC.

This sequence joins TRBV19 and TRBJ1-5, with 9 bases matching TRBD1. Germline lookup yields CDR1 LNHDA and CDR2 SQIVND (reference sequence). The CDR3 totals 14 residues. V lost 6 bases to trimming and J lost 7 bases; unmatched junction nucleotides: 7. The DNA of the CDR3 is TGTGCCAGTAGGGACAGGGGAGGAGGACAGCCCCAGCATTTT. Translating gives CASRDRGGGQPQHF.

The chain has TRBV10-3 and TRBJ2-3; 8 bases are shared with TRBD2. Germline V gives CDR1 ENHRY, CDR2 SYGVKD. This CDR3 is built from 15 residues. The V gene end was trimmed by 10 bases and the J gene end by 0 bases; junction bases not matched to a gene: 9. CDR3 residues: CATQSSGVSTDTQYF. The CDR3 bases are TGTGCCACCCAGAGTAGCGGGGTGAGCACAGATACGCAGTATTTT.

The J gene is TRBJ1-6, the V gene TRBV4-3; 7 bases agree with TRBD1. Germline V gene lookup returns CDR1 LGHNA and CDR2 YSLEER. The V gene end was trimmed by 8 bases and the J gene end by 10 bases; junction bases not matched to a gene: 8. This CDR3 contains 13 residues. CDR3: CASCGGGSSPLHF. The CDR3 DNA follows: TGCGCCAGCTGCGGAGGGGGCTCATCACCCCTCCACTTT.

The chain recombines TRBV3-1 (or the pseudogene TRBV3-2) with TRBJ2-1, with D unresolved. V was pared by 0 bases and J by 9 bases, with 9 bases between. The V gene's germline CDR1 is LGHDT and CDR2 YNNKEL (reference sequence). This CDR3 spans 13 amino acids. The CDR3: CASSQDPLFEQFF. The CDR3, as DNA: TGTGCCAGCAGCCAAGATCCCTTGTTTGAGCAGTTCTTC.

The chain links TRBV4-3 to TRBJ2-2; 10 positions agree with TRBD1. CDR3 length: 16 amino acids. The V gene's germline CDR1 is LGHNA and CDR2 YSLEER. Trimming cost V 3 bases and J 0 bases; bases outside gene matches: 1. CDR3 sequence: CASSHGTGANTGELFF. CDR3 DNA sequence: TGCGCCAGCAGCCATGGGACAGGGGCGAACACCGGGGAGCTGTTTTTT.

The rearrangement joins TRBV4-3 to TRBJ2-1, with D perhaps matching TRBD2 (6 bases). The CDR3 extends over 18 amino acids. CDR1 and CDR2 from the germline V gene are LGHNA and YSLEER. Trimming shortened V by 0 bases and J by 5 bases, and 20 bases separated the two germline ends. Here the CDR3 DNA reads TGCGCCAGCAGCCAAGAATTCCCTAACGCGGGGCGCAACAATGAGCAGTTCTTC. This encodes CASSQEFPNAGRNNEQFF.

The chain has TRBV12-3 or TRBV12-4 and TRBJ1-1; a possible D gene is TRBD1 (6 bases). V was pared by 3 bases and J by 10 bases, with 9 bases between. This CDR3 has 11 amino acids. CDR3 in DNA: TGTGCCAGCAGTTTTAGGGACACAGCTTTCTTT. Translation gives CASSFRDTAFF.

The V call is TRBV20-1, the J call TRBJ1-6; perhaps TRBD1 as D (5 bases). Per germline, CDR1 DFQATT and CDR2 SNEGSKA (reference sequence). The V end was cut by 3 bases, the J end by 8 bases, with 17 bases between. The CDR3 extends over 15 amino acids. CDR3 residues: CSASLAPLGDSPLHF. The DNA for the CDR3 is TGCAGTGCTAGTCTGGCCCCGTTAGGGGATTCACCCCTCCACTTT.

The chain joins TRBV5-4 to TRBJ2-3; tentative D call: TRBD1 (6 bases). With 5 bases removed from V and 5 bases from J, the gap between germline ends came to 15 bases. The CDR3 sequence is 14 residues long. Germline V lookup: CDR1 SGHNT, CDR2 YYREEE (reference sequence). This CDR3 reads CASRKREGGDTQYF. CDR3 coding DNA: TGTGCCAGCAGGAAGAGGGAAGGGGGAGATACGCAGTATTTT.

This sequence joins TRBV3-1 (or the pseudogene TRBV3-2) and TRBJ1-4, with no clear D. The CDR3 totals 14 residues. The V end was cut by 4 bases, the J end by 7 bases, with 13 bases between. Germline V gene data show CDR1 as LGHDT and CDR2 as YNNKEL (reference sequence). CDR3 DNA: TGTGCCAGCAGCCCCCGGGTCCGAAGTGAAAAACTGTTTTTT. This translates into CASSPRVRSEKLFF.

The V and J genes are TRBV2 and TRBJ2-7, with 13 bases matching TRBD2. Germline CDR1 reads SNHLY; CDR2 reads FYNNEI. This CDR3 has 18 amino acids. The V segment lost 7 bases and the J segment 2 bases; nucleotides outside the gene matches: 14. Here the CDR3 DNA reads TGTGCCAGCAAGCGGGGACACGGACTAGCGGGGGCCACCTACGAGCAGTACTTC. It translates to CASKRGHGLAGATYEQYF.